These T cell receptor beta chains were read from a single sample in a study of blood T cell repertoires in COVID-19. This table comes from immunoSEQ multiplex PCR, and its TCRdb copy is limited to in-frame clones, with some not included. The sample lists 160,000 or so clones, around 80% seen once, with around 3.7% in the top ten. Sequenced material: PBMCs or T cells enriched from blood (not recorded which). Receptors originate from a woman in her sixties who had recovered from COVID-19. Each CDR3 is given with its conserved first and last residue. The order of the fields is CDR3 protein, CDR3 DNA, CDR3 length, clone size, V gene, D gene, J gene. D genes are given only for firm matches. Clone size is given for some rows only: seen once, a few or many times, or a class if the clone is expanded.

CDR3: CASSLRPQVQPQHF
DNA: TGTGCCAGCAGTTTAAGGCCTCAGGTTCAGCCCCAGCATTTT
length: 14
size: NA
V: TRBV27
D: NA
J: TRBJ1-5

CDR3: CASRIQGAYNSPLHF
DNA: TGTGCCAGCAGGATACAGGGGGCCTATAATTCACCCCTCCACTTT
length: 15
size: NA
V: TRBV28
D: TRBD1
J: TRBJ1-6

CDR3: CASSAFSGGAWDTQYF
DNA: TGTGCCAGCAGCGCCTTTAGCGGGGGGGCCTGGGATACGCAGTATTTT
length: 16
size: NA
V: TRBV9
D: TRBD2
J: TRBJ2-3

CDR3: CASSLGLAGGNEQFF
DNA: TGTGCCAGCAGCCTGGGACTAGCGGGGGGCAATGAGCAGTTCTTC
length: 15
size: NA
V: TRBV7-8
D: TRBD2
J: TRBJ2-1

CDR3: CASSYGLGNTEAFF
DNA: TGTGCCAGCAGTTACGGACTGGGGAACACTGAAGCTTTCTTT
length: 14
size: NA
V: TRBV6-6
D: NA
J: TRBJ1-1

CDR3: CSALTGGAQYF
DNA: TGCAGTGCTTTAACAGGGGGCGCGCAGTATTTT
length: 11
size: once
V: TRBV20-1
D: TRBD1
J: TRBJ2-3

CDR3: CASSLAANTEAFF
DNA: TGTGCCAGCAGTTTAGCCGCGAACACTGAAGCTTTCTTT
length: 13
size: NA
V: TRBV6-5
D: NA
J: TRBJ1-1

CDR3: CASSGLAVYEQYF
DNA: TGTGCCAGCAGCGGACTAGCGGTTTACGAGCAGTACTTC
length: 13
size: NA
V: TRBV6-5
D: TRBD2
J: TRBJ2-7

CDR3: CASSVSGFGSPLHF
DNA: TGTGCCAGCAGCGTCTCAGGGTTTGGTTCACCCCTCCACTTT
length: 14
size: NA
V: TRBV14
D: NA
J: TRBJ1-6

CDR3: CATSDDGQGSYGYTF
DNA: TGTGCCACCAGTGATGATGGACAGGGGAGCTATGGCTACACCTTC
length: 15
size: NA
V: TRBV24-1
D: TRBD1
J: TRBJ1-2

CDR3: CASRGLFSTNSPLHF
DNA: TGTGCCAGCAGAGGACTTTTTTCCACGAATTCACCCCTCCACTTT
length: 15
size: NA
V: TRBV2
D: NA
J: TRBJ1-6

CDR3: CASSIGQNNEQFF
DNA: TGTGCCAGTAGTATTGGGCAAAACAATGAGCAGTTCTTC
length: 13
size: NA
V: TRBV19
D: NA
J: TRBJ2-1

CDR3: CASEADTQYF
DNA: TGTGCCAGTGAGGCGGATACGCAGTATTTT
length: 10
size: NA
V: TRBV2
D: NA
J: TRBJ2-3

CDR3: CASSPSGGGYNEQFF
DNA: TGTGCCAGCAGCCCGAGCGGGGGTGGTTACAATGAGCAGTTCTTC
length: 15
size: NA
V: TRBV5-5
D: TRBD2
J: TRBJ2-1

CDR3: CASRPGQGNEKLFF
DNA: TGTGCCAGTAGGCCGGGACAGGGTAATGAAAAACTGTTTTTT
length: 14
size: NA
V: TRBV19
D: TRBD1
J: TRBJ1-4

CDR3: CASSPPSLETQYF
DNA: TGTGCCAGCTCACCTCCTAGCCTGGAGACCCAGTACTTC
length: 13
size: NA
V: TRBV18
D: NA
J: TRBJ2-5

CDR3: CASSLNSGGTYYNEQFF
DNA: TGCGCCAGCAGCTTAAATAGCGGGGGCACCTACTACAATGAGCAGTTCTTC
length: 17
size: NA
V: TRBV5-1
D: TRBD2
J: TRBJ2-1

CDR3: CASRLAGAETQYF
DNA: TGTGCCAGCCGGCTAGCGGGGGCAGAGACCCAGTACTTC
length: 13
size: few
V: TRBV12-3/TRBV12-4
D: TRBD2
J: TRBJ2-5

CDR3: CSGSEAQETQYF
DNA: TGCAGCGGATCGGAGGCACAAGAGACCCAGTACTTC
length: 12
size: NA
V: TRBV29-1
D: NA
J: TRBJ2-5

CDR3: CASSLVQGVINQPQHF
DNA: TGTGCCAGCAGCTTAGTCCAGGGGGTGATTAATCAGCCCCAGCATTTT
length: 16
size: NA
V: TRBV11-2
D: TRBD1
J: TRBJ1-5

CDR3: CASSYSRTQVYEQYF
DNA: TGTGCCAGCAGTTACTCGAGGACACAGGTATACGAGCAGTACTTC
length: 15
size: NA
V: TRBV6-5
D: NA
J: TRBJ2-7

CDR3: CACRQEFNTEAFF
DNA: TGTGCCTGTAGACAGGAATTCAACACTGAAGCTTTCTTT
length: 13
size: once
V: TRBV30
D: NA
J: TRBJ1-1

CDR3: CATTRQLNTEAFF
DNA: TGTGCCACCACTCGACAGCTGAACACTGAAGCTTTCTTT
length: 13
size: many
V: TRBV2
D: NA
J: TRBJ1-1

CDR3: CASSLLFENGYTF
DNA: TGTGCCAGCAGCTTACTATTTGAGAATGGCTACACCTTC
length: 13
size: NA
V: TRBV7-8
D: NA
J: TRBJ1-2

CDR3: CASSQISDSGNTIYF
DNA: TGTGCCAGCAGCCAGATCAGTGACTCTGGAAACACCATATATTTT
length: 15
size: NA
V: TRBV3-1/TRBV3-2
D: NA
J: TRBJ1-3

CDR3: CASSTSGDGELFF
DNA: TGTGCCAGCTCGACTAGCGGGGACGGGGAGCTGTTTTTT
length: 13
size: NA
V: TRBV11-2
D: TRBD2
J: TRBJ2-2

CDR3: CASSQEGLAGRNEQFF
DNA: TGCGCCAGCAGCCAAGAGGGACTAGCGGGGCGTAATGAGCAGTTCTTC
length: 16
size: NA
V: TRBV4-1
D: TRBD2
J: TRBJ2-1

CDR3: CASRPSGGYYEQYF
DNA: TGTGCCAGCAGGCCTAGCGGGGGATACTACGAGCAGTACTTC
length: 14
size: NA
V: TRBV2
D: TRBD2
J: TRBJ2-7

CDR3: CASSVATGDTEAFF
DNA: TGTGCCAGCAGCGTAGCTACCGGGGACACTGAAGCTTTCTTT
length: 14
size: NA
V: TRBV9
D: NA
J: TRBJ1-1

CDR3: CASSQFELAATGELFF
DNA: TGTGCCAGCAGCCAATTCGAGCTCGCGGCGACCGGGGAGCTGTTTTTT
length: 16
size: NA
V: TRBV3-1/TRBV3-2
D: NA
J: TRBJ2-2

CDR3: CASSTRQVGVDEQFF
DNA: TGTGCCAGCAGCACGAGACAGGTTGGGGTGGATGAGCAGTTCTTC
length: 15
size: NA
V: TRBV7-6
D: NA
J: TRBJ2-1

CDR3: CASSLVALSSDTQYF
DNA: TGTGCCAGCAGCTTAGTGGCTCTCAGTTCAGATACGCAGTATTTT
length: 15
size: NA
V: TRBV7-9
D: NA
J: TRBJ2-3